This T cell receptor beta chain is drawn from a study of T cells in Graves' hyperthyroidism and ophthalmopathy (dated by TCRdb to the late 2010s). Broadly, across the study: Peripheral blood was collected at initial diagnosis, before any treatment. The paper reports TCR Vbeta CDR3 sequencing of about 140 peripheral blood samples: some 41 ophthalmopathy, around 80 hyperthyroidism and around 17 progressor patients. To identify distinguishing TCR V-J signatures, a discovery cohort of some 100 patients was used, comprising 43 with Graves' ophthalmopathy and some 60 with stable Graves' hyperthyroidism. Prospective prediction of ophthalmopathy was tested in an independent validation cohort consisting of 18 to 20 hyperthyroidism patients and more than 15 patients who later progressed to ophthalmopathy. The 100 discovery patients were divided at random into training and test sets in a 7:3 ratio. In several Graves' hyperthyroidism patients, the study also compared T-cell repertoires from thyroid tissue with T-cell repertoires from blood. After blood sampling, hyperthyroidism patients were treated with methimazole at a starting dose of 30 mg daily, and ophthalmopathy patients were treated with high-dose intravenous methylprednisolone.

On the study overall, not on this receptor specifically: A model built on a 13 V-J signature distinguished ophthalmopathy from stable hyperthyroidism, reaching around 87% sensitivity and about 81% specificity in cross-validation and 80%/75% in testing. Most expanded thyroid clonotypes (frequency above 0.001) were also found in blood, which suggests that blood repertoires may mirror thyroid immune responses. During validation, the model predicted progression to ophthalmopathy a median of around six months ahead of onset, with almost 71% sensitivity and 72% to 85% specificity. No statistical method was used to fix the sample size in advance, and group allocation was not hidden from the investigators.

In this sample, this clonotype turned up many times. There is no known antigen for this receptor. Base qualities are not recorded, but no much larger clone differs from it by a single base. Ophthalmopathy patients had moderately to severely active disease, Clinical Activity Score of at least 3, NOSPECS grade of at least 4, and duration under 3 months. Patients with uncontrolled infections, other autoimmune diseases, pregnancy or lactation were excluded. Diagnoses were based on clinical symptoms, serum thyroxine and TRAb, thyroid ultrasound and orbital computed tomography. PBMCs were isolated from approximately 10 ml of fresh peripheral blood by Ficoll-Paque density gradient centrifugation. Total RNA was extracted with Trizol reagent, and quality was checked on an Agilent 2100 Bioanalyzer. CDR1 SGHVS and CDR2 FNYEAQ are derived from the germline V gene. Reading from cysteine to phenylalanine, the CDR3 counts 15 amino acids. The sequence is cut down to CDR3 DNA, 45 bases in frame from base 1. V loses 5 bases at its end and J loses 0 bases; junction bases beyond the gene matches: 3.

The TCR beta CDR3 regions were amplified from RNA transcripts. The first round of RT-PCR for the TCR CDR3 was performed with the HTBI primer set and the Qiagen OneStep RT-PCR kit. A second multiplex PCR round built the libraries, followed by size selection and purification. Libraries were sequenced paired-end with 100 bp reads on an Illumina HiSeq2000. The authors' pipeline ran thus. SOAPnuke was used to process the raw data, removing reads that contained adapters or uncalled bases, had a mean Phred below 15, or lacked an exact match to the constant primer or identifier. COPE v1.2.5 was used to merge high-quality paired reads, and clonotypes were defined as unique nucleotide sequences. MiTCR v1.1 was used to align clonotypes to the IMGT TRBV, TRBD and TRBJ reference segments. The analysis included only V-J combinations with a frequency above 0.0001, which together covered around 99% of the repertoires. The TCS score was defined as F50 (clonal expansion) divided by E x V (chaos), with BLOSUM62-based TCRdist calculated between CDR3 peptides within each V-J. Welch's t-statistics and random forest reduced 450 to 600 V-J features to some 14, which were used in a naive Bayes classifier (R e1071). TCRdb trimmed public reads at Q25 via fastp, called clones via MiXCR and kept in-frame beta chains. Each record represents a unique CDR3 protein, reported with the most common genes and DNA among its rows. These V and J calls originate from TCRdb's pipeline instead of the authors' own analysis. A total of about 350,000 distinct CDR3 sequences appear in this sample, approximately 13% of them only once. Of the sample, around 32% is held by the ten largest clones.

This chain is built from TRBV7-6 and TRBJ2-5, with 10 bases matching TRBD2. The TCR comes from a woman in her forties with Graves' ophthalmopathy. Material: blood. The CDR3 protein sequence reads: CASSIGLADQETQYF. In nucleotide form, the sequence is TGTGCCAGCAGCATCGGACTAGCGGACCAAGAGACCCAGTACTTC.